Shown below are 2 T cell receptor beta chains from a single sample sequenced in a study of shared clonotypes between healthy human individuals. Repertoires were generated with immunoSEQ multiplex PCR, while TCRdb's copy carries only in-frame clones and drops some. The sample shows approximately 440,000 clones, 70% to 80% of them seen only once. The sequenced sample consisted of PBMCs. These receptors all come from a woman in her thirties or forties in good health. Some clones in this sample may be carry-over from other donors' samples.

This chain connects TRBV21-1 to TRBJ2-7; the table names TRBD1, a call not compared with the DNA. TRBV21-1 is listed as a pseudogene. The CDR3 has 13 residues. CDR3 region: CASSKLRGYEQYF. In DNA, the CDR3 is TGTGCCAGCAGCAAGTTAAGGGGATACGAGCAGTACTTC.

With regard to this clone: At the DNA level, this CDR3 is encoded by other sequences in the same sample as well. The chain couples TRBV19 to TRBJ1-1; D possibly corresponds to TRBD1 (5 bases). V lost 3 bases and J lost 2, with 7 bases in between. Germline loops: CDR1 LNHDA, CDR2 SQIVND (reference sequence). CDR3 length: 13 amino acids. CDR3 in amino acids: CASSIGGNTEAFF. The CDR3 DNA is TGTGCCAGTAGTATTGGGGGAAACACTGAAGCTTTCTTT.